Below are 22 T cell receptor beta chains sequenced from a single sample in a study of T-cell reconstitution after alpha-beta-depleted transplantation in children. For TCRbeta, the library was prepared with unique molecular identifiers. TCRdb processed the PCR reads anew with MiXCR; each CDR3 protein has one entry. Counted here are 420,000 or so distinct CDR3 sequences, approximately 11% occurring once; the ten biggest clones make up 4.5% to 6.5%. The material sequenced was PBMCs from the stem cell graft donor, taken from the stem cell graft. The receptors stem from a human donor who donated a stem cell graft to a child with acute myeloid leukemia.

The chain carries TRBV2 and TRBJ2-3, with 8 bases identical to TRBD2. The V segment lost 6 bases and the J segment 0 bases; nucleotides outside the gene matches: 8. CDR3 size: 16 residues. Looked up from germline, CDR1 is SNHLY and CDR2 is FYNNEI. As DNA, the CDR3 is TGTGCCAGCAGCCGAGACGGGAGGGAAAGCACAGATACGCAGTATTTT. Translated, it gives CASSRDGRESTDTQYF.

The chain joins TRBV5-6 to TRBJ2-7; TRBD2 matches 13 bases. CDR1 is SGHDT, CDR2 YYEEEE, per germline. With 1 base clipped from V and 13 bases from J, the junction kept 8 bases outside the gene matches. This CDR3 has 14 residues. CDR3 in DNA: TGTGCCAGCAGCTTGTCTTTAGGACTAGCGGGAGACTACTTC. The encoded protein is CASSLSLGLAGDYF.

The sample holds a few counts of this clonotype. This chain uses TRBV4-3 with TRBJ2-1; D gene ambiguous. The CDR3 covers 15 residues. V was clipped by 3 bases and J by 2 bases, with 11 bases between them. Germline V gene data show CDR1 as LGHNA and CDR2 as YSLEER. CDR3 nucleotide sequence: TGCGCCAGCAGCCAGGGATGGACGGCCTACAATGAGCAGTTCTTC. Translating it yields CASSQGWTAYNEQFF.

This clonotype was observed many times. The chain couples TRBV18 to TRBJ2-2; D is ambiguous. CDR1 and CDR2 (germline): KGHSH, LQKENI. Deletions cut 1 base from V and 6 bases from J, with 3 bases between. The CDR3 extends over 12 amino acids. The CDR3 loop is CASSPRSGELFF. The DNA for the CDR3 is TGTGCCAGCTCACCACGTTCCGGGGAGCTGTTTTTT. Full variable domain (missing parts from reference TRBV18 and TRBJ2-2): NAGVMQNPRHLVRRRGQEARLRCSPMKGHSHVYWYRQLPEEGLKFMVYLQKENIIDESGMPKERFSAEFPKEGPSILRIQQVVRGDSAAYFCASSPRSGELFFGEGSRLTVL.

This clonotype appeared a few times. This sequence joins TRBV6-5 and TRBJ1-5; 9 bases fit TRBD1. The CDR3 runs 17 residues. CDR1 and CDR2 (germline): MNHEY, SVGAGI. The junction had 6 bases not matched to a gene; V was cut back by 0 bases and J by 3 bases. The CDR3 here is CASSYSLTGGINQPQHF. CDR3 sequence (DNA): TGTGCCAGCAGTTACTCGTTGACAGGGGGGATCAATCAGCCCCAGCATTTT.

A note on this clonotype: A read error may be the cause here, since a much bigger clone is one base away. This chain connects TRBV5-4 to TRBJ2-4, with 13 bases fitting TRBD2. Germline-derived CDR1 and CDR2 are SGHNT and YYREEE (reference sequence). CDR3 length: 17 residues. The trim removed 4 bases at V and 1 base at J, leaving 5 bases unmatched. The CDR3 spells CASSTGTSGIAKNIQYF. The CDR3 bases are TGTGCCAGCAGCACCGGGACTAGCGGGATCGCCAAAAACATTCAGTACTTC.

This clonotype was counted only a few times. The gene calls are TRBV6-5 and TRBJ1-5; D is perhaps TRBD1 (6 bases). V was pared by 2 bases and J by 6 bases, with 14 bases between. Germline assignment: CDR1 MNHEY and CDR2 SVGAGI. The CDR3 has 15 residues. The CDR3 coding sequence is TGTGCCAGCAGTTACAGTGGGGGCGGAGGTCAGCCCCAGCATTTT. This gives the protein CASSYSGGGGQPQHF.

This clonotype was detected a few times. As DNA, the CDR3 is TGTGCCAGCACCCCGGAGGGAGGGGCCTACAATGAGCAGTTCTTC. Encoded protein: CASTPEGGAYNEQFF. The genes are TRBV7-2 and TRBJ2-1; 7 positions match TRBD2. The CDR3 consists of 15 residues. CDR1 is SGHTA, CDR2 FQGNSA, per germline. The ends lost 7 bases at V and 2 bases at J; junction bases unmatched: 8.

V usage is TRBV12-3 or TRBV12-4 and J usage is TRBJ2-6, with D perhaps matching TRBD1 (5 bases). Trimming shortened V by 4 bases and J by 0 bases, and 10 bases separated the two germline ends. This CDR3 has 16 residues. CDR3 nucleotide sequence: TGTGCCAGCAGTTCCGGACACATCTCTGGGGCCAACGTCCTGACTTTC. This gives the protein CASSSGHISGANVLTF.

The chain has TRBV6-6 and TRBJ1-2, with 9 bases that match TRBD1. After removal of 5 bases from V and 4 bases from J, the junction contained 5 bases not matched to a gene. The CDR3 is 14 amino acids. Germline V gene data show CDR1 as MNHNY and CDR2 as SVGAGI (reference sequence). Here the CDR3 DNA reads TGTGCCAGCAGTCCACAGGGGGCCGGCTATGGCTACACCTTC. Translating gives CASSPQGAGYGYTF.

Only a few counts were recorded for this clonotype. The J gene is TRBJ2-7, the V gene TRBV10-3; weak D call: TRBD2 (6 bases). Germline-derived CDR1 and CDR2 are ENHRY and SYGVKD. There are 14 residues in the CDR3. Trimming stripped 0 bases from V and 6 bases from J, with 12 bases between. The CDR3 sequence: CAISESGGRVEQYV. The CDR3 DNA reads as TGTGCCATCAGTGAGTCGGGAGGACGGGTCGAGCAGTACGTC.

This clonotype was counted ten times or more. The chain has TRBV29-1 and TRBJ1-1; tentatively, D is TRBD1 (6 bases). V dropped 3 bases and J dropped 6 bases, with 17 bases sitting between them. CDR3 size: 14 residues. Germline V CDR1 and CDR2: SQVTM, ANQGSEA. CDR3 coding DNA: TGCAGCGTTGAGGGAGTTACAGGGAAGGCTGAAGCTTTCTTT. Encoded protein: CSVEGVTGKAEAFF.

The chain recombines TRBV5-1 with TRBJ2-5; 8 bases fit TRBD1. V trimming: 3 bases; J trimming: 0 bases; junction bases outside the gene matches: 10. The CDR3 runs to 17 residues. CDR1 SGHRS and CDR2 YFSETQ come from the germline V gene. In nucleotides, the CDR3 is TGCGCCAGCAGCTCCTCCGGGACAGGCCCGTACCAAGAGACCCAGTACTTC. Amino acids: CASSSSGTGPYQETQYF.

This clonotype was seen only a few times. J is TRBJ2-3 and V is TRBV4-3, with TRBD2 matching 8 bases. CDR1 and CDR2 from the germline V gene are LGHNA and YSLEER. Trimming took 0 bases from V and 3 from J; bases not matched to a gene: 14. This CDR3 has 19 residues. CDR3 protein: CASSQDIPRGLASTDTQYF. CDR3 coding DNA: TGCGCCAGCAGCCAAGATATCCCCCGAGGACTAGCATCGACAGATACGCAGTATTTT.

This chain connects TRBV28 to TRBJ2-7, with 8 bases lining up with TRBD2. Germline CDR1 reads MDHEN; CDR2 reads SYDVKM. The CDR3 has 15 residues. V dropped 6 bases and J dropped 10; count of bases not matched to a gene: 17. CDR3 nucleotide sequence: TGTGCCAGCAGCCCACGACTAGCGACGGCCTACGGCCAGTACTTC. The encoded protein is CASSPRLATAYGQYF.

This clonotype turned up a few times. V and J are TRBV6-5 and TRBJ2-1, with unresolved D. CDR1 and CDR2 from the germline V gene are MNHEY and SVGAGI. Trimming stripped 1 base from V and 6 bases from J, with 13 bases between. CDR3 length: 15 residues. CDR3 sequence: CASSYLSTWGNEQFF. CDR3 coding DNA: TGTGCCAGCAGTTACTTATCGACATGGGGCAATGAGCAGTTCTTC.

The chain joins TRBV4-1 to TRBJ1-6; 7 bases line up with TRBD1. This CDR3 has 18 amino acids. CDR1 is MGHRA, CDR2 YSYEKL, per germline. The junction had 7 bases not matched to a gene; V was cut back by 1 base and J by 1 base. Here the CDR3 reads CASSQVQGKSSYNSPLHF. DNA of the CDR3: TGCGCCAGCAGCCAAGTACAGGGGAAATCGTCCTATAATTCACCCCTCCACTTT.

This clonotype was observed many times. At one boundary the junction diverges from the germline segment, which might be a read error. This chain joins TRBV7-7 and TRBJ2-7, with D unclear. The germline gives CDR1 SSHAT, CDR2 FNYEAQ (reference sequence). The CDR3 covers 13 residues. CDR3 nucleotide sequence: TGTGCTAGCAGCTTAATGGCAGGCTACGAGCAGTACTTC. It encodes CASSLMAGYEQYF.

The genes are TRBV20-1 and TRBJ2-1, with 7 bases matching TRBD1. The germline V gene encodes CDR1 DFQATT and CDR2 SNEGSKA (reference sequence). V lost 0 bases, J lost 3 bases, and 5 bases stayed unmatched. The CDR3 is 15 residues long. The CDR3 sequence is CSARDLRQGYNEQFF. The CDR3 coding sequence is TGCAGTGCTAGAGATCTGCGACAGGGCTACAATGAGCAGTTCTTC.

The chain links TRBV7-6 to TRBJ2-1; 8 bases agree with TRBD1. Germline lookup yields CDR1 SGHVS and CDR2 FNYEAQ. This CDR3 has 14 residues. Trimming took 2 bases from V and 7 from J; bases not matched to a gene: 4. CDR3 sequence (DNA): TGTGCCAGCAGCTTATTGGGACAGGAGAATGAGCAGTTCTTC. Its protein product is CASSLLGQENEQFF.

This clonotype was found many times. This sequence joins TRBV12-3 or TRBV12-4 and TRBJ2-3; 11 nucleotides align to TRBD2. The CDR3 covers 15 residues. The J segment lost 4 bases and the V segment lost 7 bases, leaving 7 bases of the junction unmatched. CDR3 loop: CASTLLAGGADTQYF. DNA of the CDR3: TGTGCCAGCACTCTCCTAGCGGGGGGTGCAGATACGCAGTATTTT.

This clonotype was seen at least ten times. The V call is TRBV10-3, the J call TRBJ2-1, with 11 bases identical to TRBD2. With 4 bases clipped from V and 6 bases from J, the junction kept 14 bases outside the gene matches. CDR3 length: 18 residues. From germline, CDR1 is ENHRY and CDR2 SYGVKD. The CDR3 sequence is CAISAPNPTSGKGNEQFF. The CDR3 region has the DNA TGTGCCATCAGTGCGCCTAACCCGACTAGCGGGAAGGGCAATGAGCAGTTCTTC.